The text below deals with one T cell receptor beta chain. Its antigen is not identified. Russia was home to the donors, healthy Caucasian individuals aged about 6 to 90. Isolation yielded PBMCs, at least 7 million per sample, in every case. This CDR3 comprises 15 residues. Germline CDR1 and CDR2: SNHLY and FYNNEI. V was clipped by 2 bases and J by 5 bases, with 12 bases between them. This specimen comes from a study of blood T cells in healthy people across ages. Findings and caveats of the study: The percentage of naive T cells correlated strongly with TCR beta diversity. Naive CD4+ cell counts and diversity both ran higher in long-lived than in aged donors.

A sample-barcoded 5' primer and a J-beta primer mix were used in a second PCR of roughly 7 to 11 cycles. TCRdb analysed the 5' RACE reads with MiXCR anew, one entry per CDR3 protein. The repertoire holds roughly 1.9 million distinct CDR3 sequences, with approximately 40% as singletons. The sequenced material came from blood. This sequence was found in a human donor in good health. J is TRBJ2-2 and V is TRBV2, with D possibly being TRBD1 (6 bases). DNA for the CDR3: TGTGCCAGCAGTGAATTAGGTACAGGGACCGGGGAGCTGTTTTTT. This gives the protein CASSELGTGTGELFF.